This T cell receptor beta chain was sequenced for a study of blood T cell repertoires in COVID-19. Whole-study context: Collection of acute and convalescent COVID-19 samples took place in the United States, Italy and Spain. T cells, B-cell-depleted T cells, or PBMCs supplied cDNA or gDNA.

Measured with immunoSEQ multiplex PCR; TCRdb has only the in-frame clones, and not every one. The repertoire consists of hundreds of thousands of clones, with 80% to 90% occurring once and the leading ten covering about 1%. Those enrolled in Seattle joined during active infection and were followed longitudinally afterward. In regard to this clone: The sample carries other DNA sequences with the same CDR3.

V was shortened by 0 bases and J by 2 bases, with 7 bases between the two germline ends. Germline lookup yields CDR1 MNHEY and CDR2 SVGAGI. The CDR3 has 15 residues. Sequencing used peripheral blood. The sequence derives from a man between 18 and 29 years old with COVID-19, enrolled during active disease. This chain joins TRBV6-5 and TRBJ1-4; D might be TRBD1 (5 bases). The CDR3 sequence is CASSYSAGTNEKLFF. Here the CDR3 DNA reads TGTGCCAGCAGTTACTCGGCAGGGACTAATGAAAAACTGTTTTTT.